The next 25 T cell receptor beta chains were all read from a single sample in a study of regulatory T cells in long-lasting Graves disease. The time point denotes: newly diagnosed GD, antithyroid drugs for less than 3 months. Following extraction of RNA from PBMCs, that RNA was used to make the TCR library. For TCR beta, libraries came from iRepertoire HTBI primers and Arm-PCR of CDR3 regions. TCRdb redid the calling of the multiplex PCR reads with MiXCR, one entry per CDR3 protein. Of roughly 530,000 distinct CDR3 sequences detected, roughly 15% appear once; the ten largest clones hold around a quarter. These data were likewise used in another study, on T cells in Graves' hyperthyroidism and ophthalmopathy.

The starting material was peripheral blood mononuclear cells (PBMCs), obtained at new diagnosis, from a patient treated with antithyroid drugs. Receptor source: a woman aged 35-65 years with Graves disease.

This clonotype was counted many times. This chain joins TRBV10-3 and TRBJ1-2; TRBD1 matches 9 bases. V shed 6 bases, J shed 6 bases, and the junction held 5 bases outside the gene matches. CDR3 length: 13 amino acids. Germline assignment: CDR1 ENHRY and CDR2 SYGVKD. CDR3 DNA: TGTGCCATCAGGGGGACAGGGCGTGATGGCTACACCTTC. It encodes CAIRGTGRDGYTF.

This clonotype has at least ten counts. The genes are TRBV27 and TRBJ1-2, with 7 nucleotides matching TRBD1. CDR1 is MNHEY, CDR2 SMNVEV, per germline (reference sequence). The V gene end was trimmed by 3 bases and the J gene end by 2 bases; junction bases not matched to a gene: 12. CDR3 length: 17 residues. The CDR3 loop reads CASSFQIPQQGNYGYTF. The CDR3, as DNA: TGTGCCAGCAGTTTCCAGATCCCCCAACAGGGGAACTATGGCTACACCTTC.

The chain uses TRBV6-6 and TRBJ2-7, with TRBD2 matching over 9 bases. V gave up 0 bases and J gave up 2 bases; unmatched junction bases: 5. This CDR3 has 16 residues. Germline-derived CDR1 and CDR2 are MNHNY and SVGAGI (reference sequence). The CDR3 spells CASSYSGTSSPYEQYF. The CDR3 DNA follows: TGTGCCAGCAGTTACTCGGGGACTAGCAGCCCCTACGAGCAGTACTTC.

This clonotype was counted between two and nine times. V and J are TRBV30 and TRBJ1-2; D is unclear. Trimming removed 2 bases from V and 4 bases from J, with 8 bases in between. Germline V CDR1 and CDR2: GTSNPN, SVGIG (reference sequence). This CDR3 contains 12 residues. CDR3 region: CAWSQVGYGYTF. The CDR3 region has the DNA TGTGCCTGGAGTCAAGTTGGCTATGGCTACACCTTC. The variable domain in full, completed from reference TRBV30 and TRBJ1-2, reads SQTIHQWPATLVQPVGSPLSLECTVEGTSNPNLYWYRQAAGRGLQLLFYSVGIGQISSEVPQNLSASRPQDRQFILSSKKLLLSDSGFYLCAWSQVGYGYTFGSGTRLTVV.

This clonotype appeared many times. The chain couples TRBV20-1 to TRBJ2-7; the D gene is possibly TRBD2 (6 bases). V shed 4 bases and J shed 0 bases, with 10 bases lying between them. This CDR3 has 13 amino acids. The germline gives CDR1 DFQATT, CDR2 SNEGSKA (reference sequence). The CDR3 protein is CSAMIGSSYEQYF. The CDR3 coding sequence is TGCAGTGCTATGATCGGGAGCTCCTACGAGCAGTACTTC.

The genes are TRBV4-1 and TRBJ1-2, with D possibly being TRBD1 (5 bases). Germline V gene sequence: CDR1 MGHRA, CDR2 YSYEKL. This CDR3 region has 19 residues. V was pared by 8 bases and J by 2 bases, with 30 bases between. This chain's CDR3 is CASLGPPRKGQAENYGYTF. The CDR3 DNA sequence: TGCGCCAGCCTCGGCCCTCCTAGGAAGGGGCAGGCGGAAAACTATGGCTACACCTTC.

This clonotype was observed a handful of times. The V call is TRBV12-3 or TRBV12-4, the J call TRBJ1-1, with TRBD1 matching over 8 bases. J gave up 7 bases and V 1 base, and 5 bases lay outside the gene matches. This CDR3 is 14 amino acids long. CDR3 in amino acids: CASSLDRGAIEAFF. For the CDR3, the DNA is TGTGCCAGCAGTTTAGACAGGGGGGCCATTGAAGCTTTCTTT.

The V call is TRBV2, the J call TRBJ2-2; no clear D gene. Germline CDR1 SNHLY, CDR2 FYNNEI. This CDR3 is built from 14 residues. Trimming cost V 0 bases and J 9 bases, with 11 bases left between them. The CDR3 nucleotides are TGTGCCAGCAGTGAAGCCTCATATTCGCGGGAGCTGTTTTTT. It specifies CASSEASYSRELFF. The full variable domain, completed using reference TRBV2 and TRBJ2-2, is EPEVTQTPSHQVTQMGQEVILRCVPISNHLYFYWYRQILGQKVEFLVSFYNNEISEKSEIFDDQFSVERPDGSNFTLKIRSTKLEDSAMYFCASSEASYSRELFFGEGSRLTVL.

In this sample, this clonotype turned up many times. V gene TRBV11-1 combines with J gene TRBJ2-3; tentative D call: TRBD2 (6 bases). Germline values: CDR1 SGHAT, CDR2 FQDESV (reference sequence). Trimming removed 3 bases from V and 4 bases from J, with 8 bases in between. The CDR3 is 13 amino acids. CDR3 nucleotide sequence: TGTGCCAGCAGCTTTGGGGAGGCAGATACGCAGTATTTT. Translating it yields CASSFGEADTQYF.

This clonotype was seen a few times. The chain uses TRBV6-5 and TRBJ1-4; D might be TRBD1 (5 bases). V shed 0 bases and J shed 8 bases, with 16 bases lying between them. The germline gives CDR1 MNHEY, CDR2 SVGAGI. CDR3 length equals 16 residues. DNA of the CDR3: TGTGCCAGCAGTTACTCGATTGGGGGGGTCGGGGAAAAACTGTTTTTT. Its protein is CASSYSIGGVGEKLFF.

In its sample, this clonotype was seen once. It may be a read error: a sequence one base away is much more abundant. J is TRBJ2-1 and V is TRBV11-2, with D perhaps TRBD2 (6 bases). The V end lost 5 bases, the J end lost 0 bases, and 20 bases lay between the germline ends. The germline V gene has CDR1 SGHAT and CDR2 FQNNGV. The CDR3 sequence is 18 residues long. The CDR3 bases are TGTGCCAGCAGCCAAGTTTGGAGGGATCCACACTCCTACAATGAGCAGTTCTTC. As protein: CASSQVWRDPHSYNEQFF.

A word on this clonotype: A read error is possible here, since a much larger clone lies one base away. The rearrangement joins TRBV27 to TRBJ2-3; D is possibly TRBD2 (6 bases). Germline V lookup: CDR1 MNHEY, CDR2 SMNVEV (reference sequence). This CDR3 has 14 residues. This chain's CDR3 is CGSRELAGTDTQYF. CDR3 sequence (DNA): TGTGGCAGCAGGGAGTTGGCGGGGACAGATACGCAGTATTTT.

The sample holds many counts of this clonotype. The genes are TRBV29-1 and TRBJ1-1; no clear D gene. The V end was cut by 6 bases, the J end by 6 bases, with 20 bases between. Germline V lookup: CDR1 SQVTM, CDR2 ANQGSEA. The CDR3 extends over 14 amino acids. The CDR3 spells CSVATAVPSAEAFF. Written as DNA, the CDR3 is TGCAGCGTAGCAACCGCCGTACCCAGCGCTGAAGCTTTCTTT.

The rearrangement links TRBV6-2 or TRBV6-3 to TRBJ2-2; the D gene could be TRBD1 or TRBD2 (5 bases each). CDR1 is MNHEY and CDR2 is SVGEGT in the germline V gene. The CDR3 spans 16 residues. Trimming cost V 7 bases and J 5 bases, with 20 bases left between them. The CDR3 loop is CASTQFPGARTGELFF. The CDR3 bases are TGTGCCAGCACCCAATTCCCCGGGGCGAGAACCGGGGAGCTGTTTTTT.

This clonotype has just a few counts. V gene TRBV19 combines with J gene TRBJ2-1; 9 nucleotides align to TRBD1. Losses at the gene ends were 7 bases for V and 8 bases for J; bases not matched to a gene: 12. The CDR3 contains 15 residues. The germline gives CDR1 LNHDA, CDR2 SQIVND (reference sequence). This CDR3 reads CASKLLGTGRDEQFF. The DNA for the CDR3 is TGTGCCAGTAAACTTCTCGGGACAGGGAGGGATGAGCAGTTCTTC.

This clonotype was detected ten times or more. The chain combines TRBV12-5 with TRBJ2-2, with 8 nucleotides matching TRBD1. The CDR3 has 13 residues. After removal of 7 bases from V and 6 bases from J, the junction contained 4 bases not matched to a gene. The germline V gene has CDR1 LGHNT and CDR2 FRNRAP. The DNA of the CDR3 is TGTGCTAGTGTTCTACAGGGGGCCGGGGAGCTGTTTTTT. This encodes CASVLQGAGELFF.

A note on this clonotype: Possible read error: a much larger clone is one base away. The chain combines TRBV7-3 with TRBJ2-3; 9 bases agree with TRBD2. Germline loops: CDR1 SGHTA, CDR2 FQGTGA. The length of the CDR3 is 17 residues. CDR3 amino acids: CASNLIGRGGLTDTQYF. CDR3 in DNA: TGTGCCAGCAACTTAATAGGGCGGGGGGGCCTCACAGATACGCAGTATTTT.

This clonotype was found a few times. The genes are TRBV18 and TRBJ2-5, with D unresolved. The CDR3 is made up of 14 amino acids. The V and J ends lost 2 bases and 5 bases respectively, with 12 bases between them. Germline assignment: CDR1 KGHSH and CDR2 LQKENI. The CDR3 DNA follows: TGTGCCAGCTCACCAAATAATTATAAGGAGACCCAGTACTTC. This translates into CASSPNNYKETQYF.

The chain links TRBV9 to TRBJ2-5, with 10 bases matching TRBD2. The junction had 7 bases not matched to a gene; V was cut back by 1 base and J by 1 base. This CDR3 spans 17 amino acids. CDR1 is SGDLS, CDR2 YYNGEE, per germline. This CDR3 reads CASSVRMASGGQETQYF. CDR3 in DNA: TGTGCCAGCAGCGTAAGGATGGCTAGCGGGGGCCAAGAGACCCAGTACTTC.

This rearrangement joins TRBV19 to TRBJ2-2, with 7 bases matching TRBD1. The germline gives CDR1 LNHDA, CDR2 SQIVND (reference sequence). The CDR3 runs 14 residues. The V gene end was trimmed by 8 bases and the J gene end by 5 bases; junction bases not matched to a gene: 8. The DNA of the CDR3 is TGTGCCAGTCGGAGACAGGGAGATACCGGGGAGCTGTTTTTT. Protein: CASRRQGDTGELFF.

In its sample, this clonotype was seen a few times. J is TRBJ2-7 and V is TRBV12-3 or TRBV12-4; D is unresolved. Trimming took off 1 base at V and 0 bases at J, with 4 bases between the two ends. The CDR3 spans 13 residues. The CDR3: CASSLVPSYEQYF. DNA for the CDR3: TGTGCCAGCAGTTTAGTACCCTCCTACGAGCAGTACTTC.

With respect to this clonotype: Relative to the germline gene, one junction end is altered; a read error may explain this. The chain combines TRBV6-1 with TRBJ1-1; D is undetermined. CDR1 and CDR2 (germline): MNHNS, SASEGT. CDR3 length: 11 residues. The CDR3: CASSSGFEASF. The DNA for the CDR3 is TGTGCCAGCAGCTCAGGATTCGAAGCTTCCTTT.

This clonotype has only a few counts. The V and J genes are TRBV5-6 and TRBJ2-6, with D tentatively TRBD2 (6 bases). The V gene's germline CDR1 is SGHDT and CDR2 YYEEEE. The CDR3 is 16 residues long. Trimming took 4 bases from V and 4 from J, leaving 15 bases between them. CDR3: CASSPGGRAGANVLTF. The DNA of the CDR3 is TGTGCCAGCAGCCCCGGAGGGCGAGCGGGGGCCAACGTCCTGACTTTC.

This clonotype occurred many times. J is TRBJ1-2 and V is TRBV27; D might be TRBD1 (6 bases). The CDR3 runs 14 residues. V was shortened by 5 bases and J by 7 bases, with 17 bases between the two germline ends. Germline V gene lookup returns CDR1 MNHEY and CDR2 SMNVEV (reference sequence). The CDR3 region is CASSPYRVSGGYTF. Here the CDR3 DNA reads TGTGCCAGCAGTCCATACAGGGTGTCCGGTGGCTACACCTTC.

This sequence joins TRBV5-5 and TRBJ1-4; D might be TRBD1 (5 bases). This CDR3 comprises 15 residues. Germline CDR1 SGHKS, CDR2 YYEKEE (reference sequence). The ends were cut back, 5 bases at V and 8 bases at J, with 19 bases in the middle. CDR3 nucleotide sequence: TGTGCCAGCAGACTCGGGGACGGGGATTGGGAAAAACTGTTTTTT. Its protein product is CASRLGDGDWEKLFF.